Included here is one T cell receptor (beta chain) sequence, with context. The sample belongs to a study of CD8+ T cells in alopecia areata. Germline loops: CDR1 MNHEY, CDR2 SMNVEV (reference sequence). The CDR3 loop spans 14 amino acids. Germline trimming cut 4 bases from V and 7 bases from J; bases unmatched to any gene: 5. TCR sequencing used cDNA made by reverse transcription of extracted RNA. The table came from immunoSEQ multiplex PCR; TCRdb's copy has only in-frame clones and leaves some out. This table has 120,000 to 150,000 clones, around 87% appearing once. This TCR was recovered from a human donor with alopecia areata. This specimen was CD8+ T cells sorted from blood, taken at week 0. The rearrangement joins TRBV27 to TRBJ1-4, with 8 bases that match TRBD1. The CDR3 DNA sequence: TGTGCCAGCAGTTACGGACAGGGTAGTGAAAAACTGTTTTTT. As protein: CASSYGQGSEKLFF. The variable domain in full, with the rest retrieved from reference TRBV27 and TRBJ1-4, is EAQVTQNPRYLITVTGKKLTVTCSQNMNHEYMSWYRQDPGLGLRQIYYSMNVEVTDKGDVPEGYKVSRKEKRNFPLILESPSPNQTSLYFCASSYGQGSEKLFFGSGTQLSVL.